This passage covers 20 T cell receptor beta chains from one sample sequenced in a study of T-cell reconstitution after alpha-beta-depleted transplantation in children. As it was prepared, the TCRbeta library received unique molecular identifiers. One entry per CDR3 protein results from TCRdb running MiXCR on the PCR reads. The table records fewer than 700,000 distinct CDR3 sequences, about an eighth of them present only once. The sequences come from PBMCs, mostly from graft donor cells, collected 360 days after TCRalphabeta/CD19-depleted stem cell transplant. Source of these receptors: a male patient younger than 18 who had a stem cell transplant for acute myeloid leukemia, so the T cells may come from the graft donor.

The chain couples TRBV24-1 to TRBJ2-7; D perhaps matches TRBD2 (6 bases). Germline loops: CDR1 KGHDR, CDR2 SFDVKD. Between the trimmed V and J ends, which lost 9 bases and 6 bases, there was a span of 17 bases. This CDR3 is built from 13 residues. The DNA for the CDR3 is TGTGCCACCCATCGCCCGGGAGCTGGCGAGCAGTACTTC. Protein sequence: CATHRPGAGEQYF.

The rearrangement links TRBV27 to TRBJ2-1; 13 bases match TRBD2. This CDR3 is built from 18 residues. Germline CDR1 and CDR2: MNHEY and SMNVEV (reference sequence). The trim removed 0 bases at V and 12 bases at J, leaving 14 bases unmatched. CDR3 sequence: CASSLSTRQGLAGRSQFF. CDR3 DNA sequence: TGTGCCAGCAGTTTATCAACACGACAGGGACTAGCGGGAAGATCGCAGTTCTTC.

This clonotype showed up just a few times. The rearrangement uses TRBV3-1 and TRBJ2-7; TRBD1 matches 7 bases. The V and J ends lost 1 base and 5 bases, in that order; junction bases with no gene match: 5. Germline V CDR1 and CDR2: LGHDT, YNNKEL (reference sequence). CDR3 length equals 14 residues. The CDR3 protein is CASSQGIGGDEQYF. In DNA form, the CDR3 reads TGTGCCAGCAGCCAAGGTATAGGGGGCGACGAGCAGTACTTC.

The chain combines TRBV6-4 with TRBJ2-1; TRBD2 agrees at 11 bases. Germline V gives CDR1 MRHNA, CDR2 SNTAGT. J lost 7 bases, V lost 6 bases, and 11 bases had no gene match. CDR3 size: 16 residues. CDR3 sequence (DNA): TGTGCCAGCAGCGAGGGCCCGGGACTAGCGGTTAATGAGCAGTTCTTC. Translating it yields CASSEGPGLAVNEQFF.

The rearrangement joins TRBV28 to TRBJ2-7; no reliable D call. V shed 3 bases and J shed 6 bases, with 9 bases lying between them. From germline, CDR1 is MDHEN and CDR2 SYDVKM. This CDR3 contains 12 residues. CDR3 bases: TGTGCCAGCAGTTTTGGCAGGCTCGAGCAGTACTTC. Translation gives CASSFGRLEQYF.

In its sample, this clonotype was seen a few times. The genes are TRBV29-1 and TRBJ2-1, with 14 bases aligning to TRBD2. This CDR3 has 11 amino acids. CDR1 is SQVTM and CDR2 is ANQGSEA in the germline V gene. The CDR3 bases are TGCAGGGGACTAGCGGGAGTTGAGCAGTTCTTC. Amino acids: CRGLAGVEQFF.

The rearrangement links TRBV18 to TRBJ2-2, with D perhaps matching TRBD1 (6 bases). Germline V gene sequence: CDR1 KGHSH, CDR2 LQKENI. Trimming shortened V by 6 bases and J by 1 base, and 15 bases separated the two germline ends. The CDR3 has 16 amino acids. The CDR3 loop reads CASSLRGTKNTGELFF. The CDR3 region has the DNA TGTGCCAGCTCGCTCCGTGGGACAAAGAACACCGGGGAGCTGTTTTTT. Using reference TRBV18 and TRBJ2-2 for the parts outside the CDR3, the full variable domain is NAGVMQNPRHLVRRRGQEARLRCSPMKGHSHVYWYRQLPEEGLKFMVYLQKENIIDESGMPKERFSAEFPKEGPSILRIQQVVRGDSAAYFCASSLRGTKNTGELFFGEGSRLTVL.

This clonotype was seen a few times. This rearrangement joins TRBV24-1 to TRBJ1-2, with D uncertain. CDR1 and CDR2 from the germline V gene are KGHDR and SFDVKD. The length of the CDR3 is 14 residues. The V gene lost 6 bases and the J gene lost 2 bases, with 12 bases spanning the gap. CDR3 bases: TGTGCCACCAGTAGGGCAGGCAAGAACTATGGCTACACCTTC. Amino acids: CATSRAGKNYGYTF.

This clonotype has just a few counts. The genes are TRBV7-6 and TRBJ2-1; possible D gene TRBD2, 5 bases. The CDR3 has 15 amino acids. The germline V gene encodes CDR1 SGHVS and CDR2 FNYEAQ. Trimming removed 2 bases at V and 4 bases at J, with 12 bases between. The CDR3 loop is CASSLRADRYNEQFF. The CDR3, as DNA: TGTGCCAGCAGCTTACGAGCGGATAGGTACAATGAGCAGTTCTTC. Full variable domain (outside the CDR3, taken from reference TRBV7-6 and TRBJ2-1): GAGVSQSPRYKVTKRGQDVALRCDPISGHVSLYWYRQALGQGPEFLTYFNYEAQQDKSGLPNDRFSAERPEGSISTLTIQRTEQRDSAMYRCASSLRADRYNEQFFGPGTRLTVL.

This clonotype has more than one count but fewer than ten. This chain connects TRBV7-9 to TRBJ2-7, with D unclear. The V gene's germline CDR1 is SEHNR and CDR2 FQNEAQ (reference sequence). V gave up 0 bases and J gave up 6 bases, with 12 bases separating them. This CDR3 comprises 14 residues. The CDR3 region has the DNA TGTGCCAGCAGCTTAGCGAACAGTCTGGGCGAGCAGTACTTC. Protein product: CASSLANSLGEQYF.

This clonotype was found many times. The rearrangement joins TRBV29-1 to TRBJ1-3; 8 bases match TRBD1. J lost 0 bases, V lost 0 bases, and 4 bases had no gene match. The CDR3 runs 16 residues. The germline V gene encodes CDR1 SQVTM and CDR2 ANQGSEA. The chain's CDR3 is CSVEDRTGPSGNTIYF. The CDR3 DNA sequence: TGCAGCGTTGAAGATCGGACAGGGCCCTCTGGAAACACCATATATTTT.

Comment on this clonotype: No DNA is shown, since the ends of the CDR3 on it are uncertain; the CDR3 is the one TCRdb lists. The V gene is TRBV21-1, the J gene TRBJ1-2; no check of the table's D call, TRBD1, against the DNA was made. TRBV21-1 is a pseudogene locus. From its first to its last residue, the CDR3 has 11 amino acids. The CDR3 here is CASSKVGRGTF.

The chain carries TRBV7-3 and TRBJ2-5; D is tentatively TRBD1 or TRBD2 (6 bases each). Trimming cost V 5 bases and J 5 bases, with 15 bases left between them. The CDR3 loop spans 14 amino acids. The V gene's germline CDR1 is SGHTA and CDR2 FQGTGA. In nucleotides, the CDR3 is TGTGCCAGCAGCCCCCGTAGGGGGGCGGAGACCCAGTACTTC. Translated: CASSPRRGAETQYF.

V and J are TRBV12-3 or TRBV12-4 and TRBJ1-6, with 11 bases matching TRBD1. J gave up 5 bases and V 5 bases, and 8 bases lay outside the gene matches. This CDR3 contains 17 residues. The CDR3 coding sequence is TGTGCCAGCAGTCTCCGGACAGGGGGCGCGGATAATTCACCCCTCCACTTT. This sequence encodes CASSLRTGGADNSPLHF.

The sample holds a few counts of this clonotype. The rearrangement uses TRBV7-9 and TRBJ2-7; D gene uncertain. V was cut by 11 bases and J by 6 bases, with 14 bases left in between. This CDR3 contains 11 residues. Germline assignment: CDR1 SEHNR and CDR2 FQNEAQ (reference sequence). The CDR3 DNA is TGTGCCTCGAAGGGTGTAGGCGAGCAGTACTTC. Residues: CASKGVGEQYF.

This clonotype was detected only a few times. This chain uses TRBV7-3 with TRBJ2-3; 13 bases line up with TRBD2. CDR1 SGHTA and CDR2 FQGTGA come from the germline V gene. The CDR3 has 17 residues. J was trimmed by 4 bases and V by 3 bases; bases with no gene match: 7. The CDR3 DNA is TGTGCCAGCAGCTTTTCAGGACTAGCGGGAGTAGCAGATACGCAGTATTTT. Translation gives CASSFSGLAGVADTQYF.

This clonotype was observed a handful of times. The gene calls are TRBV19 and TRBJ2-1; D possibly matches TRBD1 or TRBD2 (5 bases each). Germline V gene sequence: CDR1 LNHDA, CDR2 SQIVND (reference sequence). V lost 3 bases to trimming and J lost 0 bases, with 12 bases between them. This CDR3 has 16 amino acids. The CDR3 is CASSMGDLLSYNEQFF. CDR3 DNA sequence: TGTGCCAGTAGTATGGGGGACCTCCTCTCCTACAATGAGCAGTTCTTC.

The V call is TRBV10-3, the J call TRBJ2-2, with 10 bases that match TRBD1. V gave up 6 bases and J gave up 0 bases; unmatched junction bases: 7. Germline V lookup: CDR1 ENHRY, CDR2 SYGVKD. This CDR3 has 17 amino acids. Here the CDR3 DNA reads TGTGCCATCAGCGAACCCGGACAGGGGGCGAACACCGGGGAGCTGTTTTTT. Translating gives CAISEPGQGANTGELFF.

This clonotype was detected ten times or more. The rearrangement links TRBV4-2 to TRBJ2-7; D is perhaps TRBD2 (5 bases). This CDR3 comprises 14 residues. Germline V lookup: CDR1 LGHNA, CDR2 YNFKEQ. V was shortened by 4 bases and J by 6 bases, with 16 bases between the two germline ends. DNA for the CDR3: TGTGCCAGCAGCCCTCAGCGGTTTCTAGGCGAGCAGTACTTC. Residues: CASSPQRFLGEQYF.

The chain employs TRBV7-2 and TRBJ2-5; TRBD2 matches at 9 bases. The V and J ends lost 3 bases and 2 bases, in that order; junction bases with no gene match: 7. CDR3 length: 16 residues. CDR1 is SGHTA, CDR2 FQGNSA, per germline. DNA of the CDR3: TGTGCCAGCAGCTTCGGCGGGAGGGGACAGCAAGAGACCCAGTACTTC. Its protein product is CASSFGGRGQQETQYF.